Listed here is a single T cell receptor beta chain. The data were taken from a study of cytomegalovirus exposure and HLA in healthy donors. PCR involved 60 Vbeta and 13 Jbeta primers. TCRdb's copy holds only in-frame clones and misses some; the assay was immunoSEQ multiplex PCR. The repertoire holds some 210,000 clones, around 86% seen once, with roughly a tenth in the top ten. V was cut by 6 bases and J by 0 bases, with 9 bases left in between. The CDR3 totals 14 residues. Germline CDR1 is SEHNR and CDR2 is FQNEAQ (reference sequence). The TCR sequence derives from a woman aged 45-65 years in good health and CMV-seropositive. Sequencing was performed on PBMCs. The rearrangement links TRBV7-9 to TRBJ1-3, with D possibly matching TRBD1 (6 bases). The CDR3 DNA follows: TGTGCCAGCAGTCGAGGGGGCTCTGGAAACACCATATATTTT. Its translation: CASSRGGSGNTIYF.